The present T cell receptor beta chain was sequenced within a study of glioma-infiltrating T cells after dendritic cell vaccination. The germline V gene encodes CDR1 LGHNT and CDR2 FRNRAP. The CDR3 spans 13 residues. Trimming took off 3 bases at V and 5 bases at J, with 11 bases between the two ends. Input was 1.5 to 2.5 ug genomic DNA, or all available if less. Sequencing used immunoSEQ multiplex PCR; TCRdb keeps in-frame clones, though not all of them. The table has 93,000 or so clones, roughly four fifths seen once; the top ten hold roughly 12%. The chain recombines TRBV12-5 with TRBJ2-7; possibly TRBD2 for D (6 bases). Sequenced material: blood, taken before dendritic cell vaccination. This clonotype originated in a human donor with glioblastoma. CDR3 protein: CASGLSPGDEQYF. The CDR3 DNA follows: TGTGCTAGTGGTTTATCTCCGGGGGACGAGCAGTACTTC.